This section outlines one TCR beta chain sequence together with its context. Its antigen is not identified. The sample holds other DNA sequences that translate to the same CDR3. Collection of blood occurred at baseline, at cycle 4 day 1, and at cycle 7 day 1. The V gene end was trimmed by 4 bases and the J gene end by 4 bases; junction bases not matched to a gene: 12. The germline gives CDR1 SNHLY, CDR2 FYNNEI. The CDR3 runs 16 residues. TCRdb's table, derived via immunoSEQ multiplex PCR, lists solely in-frame clones and lacks some. The data hold 55,000 to 75,000 clones, with around 87% observed a single time. The sample comes from a study of OX40 agonist ivuxolimab in advanced cancers. Study background: Patients in dose escalation had liver, melanoma, kidney or head and neck cancers. Prior anti-PD-1, anti-PD-L1 or anti-CTLA-4 therapy was allowed; around 43% had some.

Study findings and constraints: Clonal expansion by week 6 occurred in CD4+ and CD8+ blood T cells (at 0.1 to 3.0 mg/kg).

The chain joins TRBV2 to TRBJ1-1, with 7 bases fitting TRBD1. Sequencing used CD4+ or CD8+ T cells sorted from blood, obtained in a trial of the OX40 agonist ivuxolimab. The TCR comes from an adult with an advanced solid tumor such as melanoma, head and neck, liver or kidney cancer. DNA for the CDR3: TGTGCCAGCAGTGGGGGTCAGGGGGTGGTGGGCACTGAAGCTTTCTTT. This translates into CASSGGQGVVGTEAFF.